Reported below is one T cell receptor (beta chain). This specimen belongs to a study of blood T cell repertoires in COVID-19. Background on the study: Collection of acute and convalescent COVID-19 samples took place in the United States, Italy and Spain. Sample material is recorded as cDNA or gDNA derived from T cells, B-cell-depleted T cells, or PBMCs.

Per the original data handling: Using reference gene primer amplification, nucleated cell counts were estimated. Repertoires were generated with immunoSEQ multiplex PCR, while TCRdb's copy carries only in-frame clones and drops some. V and J calls and clone size are copied from that table; D and trimming were computed from the DNA. This sample has some 70,000 clones, with more than 75% found just once. In germline, CDR1 is MDHEN, CDR2 SYDVKM. There are 15 residues in the CDR3. With 2 bases removed from V and 3 bases from J, the gap between germline ends came to 10 bases. The chain combines TRBV28 with TRBJ1-4; D might be TRBD1 (6 bases). The sequenced material came from peripheral blood. This receptor was obtained from a woman aged 60-75 years with acute or convalescent COVID-19. The DNA for the CDR3 is TGTGCCAGCAGTTTAAGGGGGAGCGCTAATGAAAAACTGTTTTTT. Its translation: CASSLRGSANEKLFF.